One and the same sample provided the 18 T cell receptor beta chains below, sequenced in a study of post-analysis software for immune sequencing data. Their antigens are not known. Study-level findings and limits: Among 4 or 5 TRBV segments more frequent in patients than controls were TRBV5-6, TRBV5-1 and TRBV20-1.

The TCR beta cDNA libraries contained unique molecular identifiers. TCRdb reanalysed the PCR reads using MiXCR and keeps one entry per CDR3 protein. The sample has approximately 440,000 distinct CDR3 sequences, less than 45% seen once; the top ten hold 9% to 14%. Specimen: blood. The receptor set was obtained from a girl between 10 and 17 years old with multiple sclerosis.

The chain uses TRBV5-1 and TRBJ2-7; D may be TRBD1 (7 bases). The V end was cut by 4 bases, the J end by 4 bases, with 15 bases between. Germline CDR1 and CDR2: SGHRS and YFSETQ. The CDR3 spans 14 residues. The CDR3 coding sequence is TGCGCCAGCAGCAGGGGGGACAGAGAGTACGAGCAGTACTTC. Its translation: CASSRGDREYEQYF.

This clonotype was counted a few times. V gene TRBV3-1 combines with J gene TRBJ2-3, with D possibly TRBD2 on 5 matching bases. This CDR3 is built from 17 residues. Trimming cost V 0 bases and J 2 bases, with 15 bases left between them. Germline CDR1 reads LGHDT; CDR2 reads YNNKEL (reference sequence). The CDR3 sequence is CASSQEARGLNTDTQYF. The CDR3 DNA sequence: TGTGCCAGCAGCCAAGAGGCTCGAGGGCTGAACACAGATACGCAGTATTTT.

This clonotype appeared a few times. The V and J genes are TRBV5-1 and TRBJ2-3, with TRBD2 matching 15 bases. Per germline, CDR1 SGHRS and CDR2 YFSETQ. This CDR3 contains 17 residues. The V gene end was trimmed by 3 bases and the J gene end by 2 bases; junction bases not matched to a gene: 4. In nucleotides, the CDR3 is TGCGCCAGCAGCTCGGGACTAGCGGGAGGAGTCACAGATACGCAGTATTTT. It yields the protein CASSSGLAGGVTDTQYF.

This clonotype was seen a few times. The gene calls are TRBV7-2 and TRBJ2-5; 7 nucleotides agree with TRBD1. Germline CDR1 and CDR2: SGHTA and FQGNSA. Trimming at V came to 5 bases and at J to 4 bases, leaving 7 bases not matched to a gene. The CDR3 has 14 residues. CDR3 residues: CASSRRQGAETQYF. The CDR3 coding sequence is TGTGCCAGCAGCCGTCGACAGGGAGCAGAGACCCAGTACTTC. The full variable domain, completed using reference TRBV7-2 and TRBJ2-5, is GAGVSQSPSNKVTEKGKDVELRCDPISGHTALYWYRQSLGQGLEFLIYFQGNSAPDKSGLPSDRFSAERTGGSVSTLTIQRTQQEDSAVYLCASSRRQGAETQYFGPGTRLLVL.

The rearrangement joins TRBV5-6 to TRBJ2-7, with D perhaps TRBD2 (5 bases). V lost 0 bases, J lost 0 bases, and 25 bases lay in between. Germline CDR1 is SGHDT and CDR2 is YYEEEE. This CDR3 has 20 residues. CDR3 DNA sequence: TGTGCCAGCAGCTTGGAGTTTCCCCGAAGTAGGACGGGATACTCCTACGAGCAGTACTTC. Its translation: CASSLEFPRSRTGYSYEQYF.

V usage is TRBV20-1 and J usage is TRBJ2-3; 9 positions match TRBD2. V shed 8 bases, J shed 2 bases, and the junction held 8 bases outside the gene matches. The germline V gene encodes CDR1 DFQATT and CDR2 SNEGSKA (reference sequence). The CDR3 spans 14 residues. The CDR3 region is CSSLAGADTDTQYF. CDR3 DNA: TGCAGTTCTTTAGCGGGGGCGGACACAGATACGCAGTATTTT.

V and J are TRBV4-1 and TRBJ2-5; 7 bases are a match to TRBD2. The CDR3 extends over 16 amino acids. Trimming at V came to 2 bases and at J to 5 bases, leaving 11 bases not matched to a gene. The germline gives CDR1 MGHRA, CDR2 YSYEKL. The CDR3 loop reads CASSQWDYSNTETQYF. CDR3 DNA: TGCGCCAGCAGCCAATGGGACTACTCAAACACGGAGACCCAGTACTTC.

This chain joins TRBV20-1 and TRBJ2-5, with TRBD2 matching over 11 bases. The germline gives CDR1 DFQATT, CDR2 SNEGSKA (reference sequence). V shed 4 bases and J 5 bases; nucleotides not matched to a gene: 15. The CDR3 has 17 residues. CDR3 region: CSAKPLAGVGQQETQYF. CDR3 nucleotide sequence: TGCAGTGCTAAACCACTAGCGGGAGTAGGGCAACAGGAGACCCAGTACTTC.

The CDR3 nucleotides are TGTGCCAGTAGTATCCAGCGGGAGTACCACGAGCAGTACTTC. Residues: CASSIQREYHEQYF. The genes are TRBV19 and TRBJ2-7; 8 nucleotides line up with TRBD2. CDR1 LNHDA and CDR2 SQIVND come from the germline V gene (reference sequence). V lost 3 bases to trimming and J lost 5 bases; unmatched junction nucleotides: 6. The CDR3 is 14 residues long.

The genes are TRBV27 and TRBJ2-7, with 12 bases matching TRBD1. Germline trimming cut 4 bases from V and 4 bases from J; bases unmatched to any gene: 8. CDR1 and CDR2 from the germline V gene are MNHEY and SMNVEV (reference sequence). This CDR3 region has 16 residues. The CDR3 nucleotides read TGTGCCAGCAGTTCCCGGGACAGGGGGCAGGGATACGAGCAGTACTTC. Its protein is CASSSRDRGQGYEQYF.

This rearrangement joins TRBV28 to TRBJ2-3, with 7 bases identical to TRBD2. Unmatched junction bases numbered 10, after V lost 3 bases and J lost 4 bases. CDR3 length equals 16 residues. Per germline, CDR1 MDHEN and CDR2 SYDVKM. The CDR3 is CASSFVAGVSADTQYF. The CDR3 DNA is TGTGCCAGCAGTTTTGTTGCGGGAGTTTCCGCAGATACGCAGTATTTT.

This clonotype turned up a few times. The gene calls are TRBV29-1 and TRBJ1-5, with 7 bases matching TRBD1. CDR1 is SQVTM, CDR2 ANQGSEA, per germline. V shed 4 bases, J shed 6 bases, and the junction held 9 bases outside the gene matches. This CDR3 comprises 14 residues. CDR3 region: CSVGDREISQPQHF. CDR3 nucleotide sequence: TGCAGCGTTGGCGACAGGGAAATTAGTCAGCCCCAGCATTTT.

This clonotype was detected a few times. V usage is TRBV20-1 and J usage is TRBJ2-3; the D gene is possibly TRBD2 (7 bases). The CDR3 contains 14 residues. Germline V gene data show CDR1 as DFQATT and CDR2 as SNEGSKA (reference sequence). Trimming removed 3 bases from V and 2 bases from J, with 12 bases in between. The CDR3 region has the DNA TGCAGTGCTAGGGGGGGGGCGAACACAGATACGCAGTATTTT. Translated: CSARGGANTDTQYF.

The chain has TRBV10-3 and TRBJ1-4; D possibly corresponds to TRBD1 (6 bases). This CDR3 spans 15 amino acids. Germline V gene sequence: CDR1 ENHRY, CDR2 SYGVKD. Trimming stripped 2 bases from V and 5 bases from J, with 12 bases between. The chain's CDR3 is CAISEGGALNEKLFF. The CDR3 DNA reads as TGTGCCATCAGTGAGGGGGGGGCCCTGAATGAAAAACTGTTTTTT.

This clonotype was seen more than once but under ten times. The V gene is TRBV10-3, the J gene TRBJ1-5; 7 bases match TRBD1. This CDR3 is built from 16 residues. The germline gives CDR1 ENHRY, CDR2 SYGVKD. The V gene end was trimmed by 0 bases and the J gene end by 2 bases; junction bases not matched to a gene: 4. The CDR3 nucleotides read TGTGCCATCAGTGAGTCCGGCCAGGGGGGCAATCAGCCCCAGCATTTT. Translating gives CAISESGQGGNQPQHF.

In its sample, this clonotype was seen a few times. The chain carries TRBV12-3 or TRBV12-4 and TRBJ2-5; no clear D. Trimming removed 6 bases at V and 7 bases at J, with 12 bases between. The CDR3 extends over 12 amino acids. This chain's CDR3 is CASRRTSGTQYF. The CDR3, as DNA: TGTGCCAGCAGACGTACCTCGGGGACCCAGTACTTC.

This clonotype was found a few times. The CDR3 here is CASSQAGVVMWKQFF. The CDR3 DNA follows: TGTGCCAGCAGTCAAGCGGGAGTAGTTATGTGGAAGCAGTTCTTC. The rearrangement joins TRBV27 to TRBJ2-1, with 8 positions matching TRBD2. CDR3 length: 15 amino acids. J gave up 11 bases and V 5 bases, and 14 bases lay outside the gene matches. Germline V gene lookup returns CDR1 MNHEY and CDR2 SMNVEV (reference sequence).

This rearrangement joins TRBV4-2 to TRBJ1-4; D ambiguous. Germline V CDR1 and CDR2: LGHNA, YNFKEQ. Trimming removed 3 bases from V and 4 bases from J, with 9 bases in between. The CDR3 length is 14 residues. In DNA, the CDR3 is TGTGCCAGCAGCCAGGAGACCGGTAATGAAAAACTGTTTTTT. It yields the protein CASSQETGNEKLFF.